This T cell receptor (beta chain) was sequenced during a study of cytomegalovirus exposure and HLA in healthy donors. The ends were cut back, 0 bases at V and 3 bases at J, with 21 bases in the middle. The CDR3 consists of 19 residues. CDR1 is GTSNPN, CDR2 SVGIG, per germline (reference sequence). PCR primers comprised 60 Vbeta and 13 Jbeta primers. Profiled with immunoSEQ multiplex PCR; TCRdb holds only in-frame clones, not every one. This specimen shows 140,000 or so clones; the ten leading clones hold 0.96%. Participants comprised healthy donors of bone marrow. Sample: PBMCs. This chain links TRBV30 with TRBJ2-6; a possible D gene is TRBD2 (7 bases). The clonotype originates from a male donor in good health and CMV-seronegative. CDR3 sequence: CAWSVFLIGGPLGANVLTF. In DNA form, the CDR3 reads TGTGCCTGGAGTGTGTTCTTAATCGGGGGGCCGCTTGGGGCCAACGTCCTGACTTTC.